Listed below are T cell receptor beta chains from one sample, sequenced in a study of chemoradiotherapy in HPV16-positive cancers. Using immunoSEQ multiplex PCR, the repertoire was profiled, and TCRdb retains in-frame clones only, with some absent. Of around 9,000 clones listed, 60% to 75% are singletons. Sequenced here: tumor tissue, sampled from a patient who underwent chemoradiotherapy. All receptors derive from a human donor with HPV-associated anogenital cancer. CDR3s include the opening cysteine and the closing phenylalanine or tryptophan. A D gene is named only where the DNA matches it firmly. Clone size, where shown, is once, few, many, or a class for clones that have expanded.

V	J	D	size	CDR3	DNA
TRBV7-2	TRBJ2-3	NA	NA	CASSLFRGAGPDTQYF	TGTGCCAGCAGCCTCTTCCGCGGGGCGGGGCCAGATACGCAGTATTTT
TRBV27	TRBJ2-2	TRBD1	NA	CASSPRTGGNTGELFF	TGTGCCAGCAGTCCACGGACAGGGGGGAACACCGGGGAGCTGTTTTTT
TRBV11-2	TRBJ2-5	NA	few	CASSLSGQETQYF	TGTGCCAGCAGCTTATCAGGCCAAGAGACCCAGTACTTC
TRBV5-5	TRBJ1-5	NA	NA	CASSFNGHTNQPQHF	TGTGCCAGCAGCTTTAATGGGCATACTAATCAGCCCCAGCATTTT
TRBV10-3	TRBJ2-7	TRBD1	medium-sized	CAISGSGTETYEQYF	TGTGCCATCAGTGGGTCCGGGACAGAGACCTACGAGCAGTACTTC
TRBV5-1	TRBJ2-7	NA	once	CASSPLDRLTAYEQYF	TGCGCCAGCAGCCCCTTAGACAGGCTAACCGCCTACGAGCAGTACTTC
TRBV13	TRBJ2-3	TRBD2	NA	CASSPIPTPAGFTDTQYF	TGTGCCAGCAGCCCTATACCTACCCCAGCGGGGTTCACAGATACGCAGTATTTT
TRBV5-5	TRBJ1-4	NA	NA	CASSLAWDLNEKLFF	TGTGCCAGCAGCTTGGCCTGGGACTTAAATGAAAAACTGTTTTTT
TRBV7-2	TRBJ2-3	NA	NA	CASSPDSLGTDTQYF	TGTGCCAGCAGCCCGGACAGTTTAGGGACAGATACGCAGTATTTT
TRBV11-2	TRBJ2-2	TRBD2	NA	CASSRTSGRWTGELFF	TGTGCCAGCAGCCGAACTAGCGGGAGATGGACCGGGGAGCTGTTTTTT
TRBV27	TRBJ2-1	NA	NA	CASSRQGGYNEQFF	TGTGCCAGCAGTCGGCAGGGCGGCTACAATGAGCAGTTCTTC
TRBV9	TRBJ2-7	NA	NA	CASSGSEADTYEQYF	TGTGCCAGCAGCGGGTCCGAGGCAGACACCTACGAGCAGTACTTC
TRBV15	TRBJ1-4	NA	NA	CATRRQTTNEKLFF	TGTGCCACCCGAAGACAGACAACTAATGAAAAACTGTTTTTT
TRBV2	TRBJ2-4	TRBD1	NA	CASSLQGFDKNIQYF	TGTGCCAGCAGTCTACAGGGGTTTGACAAAAACATTCAGTACTTC
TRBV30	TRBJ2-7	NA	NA	CAWSVLEGPYEQYF	TGTGCCTGGAGTGTACTGGAGGGCCCCTACGAGCAGTACTTC
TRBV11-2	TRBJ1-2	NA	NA	CASSSEGGEPTNYGYTF	TGTGCCAGCAGCTCAGAGGGGGGAGAACCGACTAACTATGGCTACACCTTC
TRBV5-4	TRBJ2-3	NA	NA	CASTHTGVPDTQYF	TGTGCCAGCACTCATACCGGGGTCCCGGATACGCAGTATTTT
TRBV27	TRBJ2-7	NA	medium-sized	CASSLNRESTYEQYF	TGTGCCAGCAGTTTGAATCGGGAGTCCACCTACGAGCAGTACTTC
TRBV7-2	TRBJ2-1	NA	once	CASSPSGPEGEQFF	TGTGCCAGCAGCCCAAGCGGCCCCGAGGGTGAGCAGTTCTTC
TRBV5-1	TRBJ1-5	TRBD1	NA	CASSPGQGEQPQHF	TGCGCCAGCAGCCCGGGACAGGGAGAGCAGCCCCAGCATTTT
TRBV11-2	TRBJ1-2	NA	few	CASSSNRAWGYTF	TGTGCCAGCAGCTCGAACAGGGCGTGGGGCTACACCTTC
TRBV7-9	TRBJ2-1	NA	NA	CASSPQGLVGGEQFF	TGTGCCAGCAGCCCCCAGGGACTTGTCGGGGGTGAGCAGTTCTTC
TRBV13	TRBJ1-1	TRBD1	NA	CASSWPGTGHTEAFF	TGTGCCAGCAGCTGGCCCGGGACAGGCCACACTGAAGCTTTCTTT
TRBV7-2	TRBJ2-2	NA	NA	CASSFGVLTGELFF	TGTGCCAGCAGCTTTGGGGTGCTCACCGGGGAGCTGTTTTTT
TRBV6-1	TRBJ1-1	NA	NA	CASSEAWDWNTEAFF	TGTGCCAGCAGTGAAGCTTGGGACTGGAACACTGAAGCTTTCTTT
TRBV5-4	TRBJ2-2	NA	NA	CASSLTGRTGELFF	TGTGCCAGCAGCTTGACAGGCCGGACCGGGGAGCTGTTTTTT
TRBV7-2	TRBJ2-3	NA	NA	CASSLLGGSDTQYF	TGTGCCAGCAGCCTTCTTGGAGGGAGCGATACGCAGTATTTT
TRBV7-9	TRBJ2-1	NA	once	CASSLITGRIVEQFF	TGTGCCAGCAGCTTAATTACAGGGAGGATTGTGGAGCAGTTCTTC
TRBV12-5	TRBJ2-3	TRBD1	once	CASGLGRQGADTQYF	TGTGCTAGTGGTTTGGGTCGACAGGGGGCAGATACGCAGTATTTT
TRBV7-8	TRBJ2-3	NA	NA	CASSRETSTDTQYF	TGTGCCAGCAGCCGGGAGACTAGCACAGATACGCAGTATTTT
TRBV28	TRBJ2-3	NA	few	CASSLTADGTDTQYF	TGTGCCAGCAGTTTGACAGCCGATGGCACAGATACGCAGTATTTT
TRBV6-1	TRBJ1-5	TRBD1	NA	CASSVLSGTGVQPQHF	TGTGCCAGCAGTGTCCTTTCCGGGACAGGGGTTCAGCCCCAGCATTTT
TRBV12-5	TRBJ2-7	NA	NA	CASGLFSGGQSYEQYF	TGTGCTAGTGGTTTGTTTTCAGGTGGACAGTCCTACGAGCAGTACTTC
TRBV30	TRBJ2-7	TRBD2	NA	CAWSVGGSIHEQYF	TGTGCCTGGAGTGTCGGCGGGAGTATCCACGAGCAGTACTTC
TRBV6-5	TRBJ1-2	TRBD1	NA	CASSYFTGGYGYTF	TGTGCCAGCAGTTACTTTACAGGGGGCTATGGCTACACCTTC
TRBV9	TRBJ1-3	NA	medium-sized	CASSVAPLGESGNTIYF	TGTGCCAGCAGCGTCGCCCCGTTGGGGGAGTCGGGAAACACCATATATTTT
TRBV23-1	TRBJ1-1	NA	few	CASSHRVRMNTEAFF	TGCGCCAGCAGTCATAGGGTCAGGATGAACACTGAAGCTTTCTTT
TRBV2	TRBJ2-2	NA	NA	CASSVITEPTGELFF	TGTGCCAGCAGTGTAATAACAGAACCCACCGGGGAGCTGTTTTTT
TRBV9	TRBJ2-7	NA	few	CASSVGYEQYF	TGTGCCAGCAGCGTGGGGTACGAGCAGTACTTC
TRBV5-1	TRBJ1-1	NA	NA	CASGEPQGTEAFF	TGCGCCAGCGGGGAACCGCAGGGGACTGAAGCTTTCTTT
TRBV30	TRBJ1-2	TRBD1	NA	CAWSPAGTGVYTF	TGTGCCTGGAGTCCTGCCGGGACAGGGGTATACACCTTC